This T cell receptor (beta chain) was sequenced in a study of Ad26.COV2.S vaccination and SARS-CoV-2 variants. Study context: In the COV1001 trial, the donor was in the Ad26.COV2.S arm.

The CDR3 contains 15 residues. Germline assignment: CDR1 SNHLY and CDR2 FYNNEI. The ends lost 1 base at V and 6 bases at J; junction bases unmatched: 8. TCRdb's table, derived via immunoSEQ multiplex PCR, lists solely in-frame clones and lacks some. This sample has 400,000 to 500,000 clones, with 89% found just once. Treatment denoted: roughly 20 received Ad26.COV2.S at low or high dose, single or two shots; several received placebo; per-sample allocation not given. Repertoires come from day 63 after the first vaccine or placebo injection. An 18-55-year-old adult in Boston served as donor. The administered vaccine (an Ad26 vector) expressed Wuhan-strain SARS-CoV-2 spike. Regarding this clone: Its antigen remains unknown.

General study results and limits: Recipients of vaccine and of placebo showed similar breadth of their non-spike TCR repertoires.

The sequence was obtained from a person aged 18-60 years who received the Ad26.COV2.S COVID-19 vaccine or a placebo. V usage is TRBV2 and J usage is TRBJ2-7; 8 bases map to TRBD2. The input for sequencing was peripheral blood, taken in a trial of Ad26.COV2.S vaccine versus placebo. The CDR3 DNA is TGTGCCAGCAGTGAAGAGGCTAGCGGGTATGTCGAGCAGTACTTC. Translating gives CASSEEASGYVEQYF.